One and the same sample provided the 3 T cell receptor beta chains below, sequenced in a study of blood T cell repertoires in COVID-19. Libraries were prepared by immunoSEQ multiplex PCR; TCRdb keeps only in-frame clonotypes and omits some of them. Here the sample spans a few hundred thousand clones, around 84% being singletons. The material sequenced was PBMCs or T cells enriched from blood (not recorded which). The receptors derive from a man aged 40-49 years who had recovered from COVID-19.

This sequence joins TRBV30 and TRBJ2-7; D might be TRBD2 (7 bases). CDR1 and CDR2 from the germline V gene are GTSNPN and SVGIG (reference sequence). The CDR3 extends over 19 amino acids. V was shortened by 1 base and J by 6 bases, with 31 bases between the two germline ends. CDR3 nucleotide sequence: TGTGCCTGGAGTGAATTTCTTGGGGCCCTCCTAGGGGGGGGAGTCGAGCAGTACTTC. Translation: CAWSEFLGALLGGGVEQYF.

CDR3 bases: TGCAGTGCTAGTTCCGGACAGGAATTGAACACTGAAGCTTTCTTT. This gives the protein CSASSGQELNTEAFF. The rearrangement uses TRBV20-1 and TRBJ1-1, with 7 nucleotides matching TRBD1. V gave up 3 bases and J gave up 0 bases; unmatched junction bases: 7. The germline CDR1 and CDR2 sequences are DFQATT and SNEGSKA (reference sequence). CDR3 length: 15 amino acids.

The chain links TRBV4-3 to TRBJ2-7, with 11 bases identical to TRBD2. The CDR3 runs to 14 residues. V dropped 5 bases and J dropped 4; count of bases not matched to a gene: 4. CDR1 and CDR2 (germline): LGHNA, YSLEER. This chain's CDR3 is CASSSGTSGYEQYF. In DNA, the CDR3 is TGCGCCAGCAGCTCCGGGACTAGCGGTTACGAGCAGTACTTC.